The 4 T cell receptor beta chains given below trace back to one sample, sequenced in a study of T cell responses to AZD1222 COVID-19 vaccine. Data came from immunoSEQ multiplex PCR; TCRdb stores just in-frame clones and leaves some out. The data contain more than 95,000 clones, about 90% of them seen just once; the ten biggest clones take up 1.6%. The material sequenced was peripheral blood, taken 28 days after the second AZD1222 dose. The receptors were gathered from an adult who received the AZD1222 COVID-19 vaccine.

The chain's CDR3 is CASHSRYEQYF. DNA for the CDR3: TGTGCCAGCCACTCCAGGTACGAGCAGTACTTC. The chain has TRBV28 and TRBJ2-7, with no clear D. The germline gives CDR1 MDHEN, CDR2 SYDVKM. Trimming stripped 8 bases from V and 4 bases from J, with 9 bases between. The CDR3 is 11 residues long.

The chain links TRBV5-1 to TRBJ1-2; D call uncertain. The germline CDR1 and CDR2 sequences are SGHRS and YFSETQ. The CDR3 sequence is 13 residues long. V lost 3 bases and J 3 bases, leaving 9 bases between the germline ends. The CDR3 sequence is CASSWGEDYGYTF. The CDR3 DNA sequence: TGCGCCAGCAGCTGGGGAGAAGACTATGGCTACACCTTC.

The chain has TRBV5-1 and TRBJ2-2; the D gene is possibly TRBD1 (6 bases). CDR3 length: 14 amino acids. Germline V gives CDR1 SGHRS, CDR2 YFSETQ. V lost 3 bases to trimming and J lost 6 bases, with 12 bases between them. CDR3 residues: CASSYQQGSGELFF. Here the CDR3 DNA reads TGCGCCAGCAGCTATCAACAGGGATCCGGGGAGCTGTTTTTT.

This sequence joins TRBV11-2 and TRBJ2-1; TRBD2 agrees at 11 bases. CDR1 is SGHAT and CDR2 is FQNNGV in the germline V gene. J lost 9 bases, V lost 3 bases, and 4 bases had no gene match. The length of the CDR3 is 14 residues. The chain's CDR3 is CASSFSGRGSEQFF. DNA for the CDR3: TGTGCCAGCAGCTTTAGCGGGAGGGGTAGTGAGCAGTTCTTC.